This passage covers 2 T cell receptor beta chains from one sample sequenced in a study of human T cells and chemical hapten exposure. The time point was: patch test 3, about 24 weeks after DPC sensitization. Treatment described: therapeutic diphenylcyclopropenone sensitization with weekly scalp DPC. One entry per CDR3 protein results from TCRdb running MiXCR on the RACE reads. The data contain approximately 72,000 distinct CDR3 sequences, roughly 11% of them singletons. Source: whole blood, taken in connection with sensitization to the hapten diphenylcyclopropenone (DPC). These receptors were obtained from a woman in her forties or fifties with alopecia areata. Some clones in this sample may be carry-over from other donors' samples.

The chain combines TRBV2 with TRBJ2-3, with 9 bases matching TRBD1. V dropped 10 bases and J dropped 0; count of bases not matched to a gene: 8. The germline gives CDR1 SNHLY, CDR2 FYNNEI. The CDR3 spans 15 residues. The CDR3 spells CATLPGTGSTDTQYF. The CDR3 region has the DNA TGTGCCACCCTGCCCGGGACAGGGAGCACAGATACGCAGTATTTT.

This clonotype came up a few times. The chain has TRBV29-1 and TRBJ2-5; possible D gene TRBD2, 5 bases. There are 13 residues in the CDR3. CDR1 SQVTM and CDR2 ANQGSEA come from the germline V gene. Trimming pared 4 bases from V and 7 bases from J, leaving 16 bases between. CDR3: CSVGTGEWVTQYF. The CDR3 DNA reads TGCAGCGTTGGGACTGGAGAATGGGTGACCCAGTACTTC.